Listed here are 8 T cell receptor beta chains from one sample, sequenced in a study of vaccination and CD4 T cells after COVID-19. These TCRs' antigens remain unknown. As for treatment: approximately nine-day PBMC culture with coronavirus spike peptide pools or control peptides (ViraFEST assay). Researchers used the Oncomine TCR Beta short-read assay to sequence DNA from cultured CD4+ T cells. Via MiXCR, TCRdb re-called the PCR reads, giving one row per CDR3 protein. The table shows over 15,000 distinct CDR3 sequences, with just under 55% occurring only once. Sequencing was done on a sample of CD4+ T cells from blood, cultured in vitro. These receptors all come from a human donor who had recovered from COVID-19.

This clonotype was counted a few times. This chain links TRBV7-9 with TRBJ1-1; unclear D gene. The CDR3 consists of 13 residues. V dropped 4 bases and J dropped 7 bases, with 13 bases sitting between them. The germline CDR1 and CDR2 sequences are SEHNR and FQNEAQ (reference sequence). CDR3 in amino acids: CASSSDGVIEAFF. The CDR3 region has the DNA TGTGCCAGCAGCTCCGACGGCGTAATTGAAGCTTTCTTT.

This chain joins TRBV30 and TRBJ2-7, with 8 bases identical to TRBD2. Germline CDR1 reads GTSNPN; CDR2 reads SVGIG (reference sequence). Trimming cost V 1 base and J 0 bases; bases outside gene matches: 2. This CDR3 region has 14 residues. The CDR3 nucleotides read TGTGCCTGGAGTGAAGGGACTAGCTCCTACGAGCAGTACTTC. Residues: CAWSEGTSSYEQYF.

This sequence joins TRBV28 and TRBJ1-6; no firm D call. Per the germline V gene, CDR1 is MDHEN and CDR2 is SYDVKM. The CDR3 has 15 residues. Trimming cost V 6 bases and J 6 bases, with 15 bases left between them. Here the CDR3 DNA reads TGTGCCAGCAGACCCATTGGACGGGCTAATTCACCCCTCCACTTT. As protein: CASRPIGRANSPLHF.

V gene TRBV24-1 combines with J gene TRBJ2-7; no reliable D call. This CDR3 comprises 12 residues. Trimming took off 4 bases at V and 4 bases at J, with 7 bases between the two ends. The germline CDR1 and CDR2 sequences are KGHDR and SFDVKD. CDR3 in DNA: TGTGCCACCAGTGAACAAGGTTACGAGCAGTACTTC. This gives the protein CATSEQGYEQYF.

The rearrangement uses TRBV6-1 and TRBJ1-5; possible D gene TRBD1, 6 bases. The CDR3 length is 16 residues. Germline V lookup: CDR1 MNHNS, CDR2 SASEGT. The germline V and J ends were trimmed by 3 bases and 4 bases, with 16 bases remaining between them. The CDR3 protein is CASSDGMGAGNQPQHF. The CDR3 DNA reads as TGTGCCAGCAGTGACGGCATGGGGGCGGGGAATCAGCCCCAGCATTTT.

The CDR3 DNA follows: TGTGCCAGTAGCACGAGGAGGGGGGCAGGTCAGCCCCAGCATTTT. It translates to CASSTRRGAGQPQHF. This chain connects TRBV19 to TRBJ1-5; D might be TRBD1 (6 bases). V was clipped by 6 bases and J by 6 bases, with 18 bases between them. The CDR3 spans 15 residues. Germline CDR1 and CDR2: LNHDA and SQIVND (reference sequence).

This clonotype was recorded a few times. V usage is TRBV11-2 and J usage is TRBJ2-5; 10 nucleotides align to TRBD2. The V gene's germline CDR1 is SGHAT and CDR2 FQNNGV. This CDR3 region has 14 residues. V was clipped by 4 bases and J by 9 bases; unmatched bases: 8. The DNA of the CDR3 is TGTGCCAGCAGCTCTAGCGGGAGAGGGGCGTCCCAGTACTTC. Translation: CASSSSGRGASQYF.

V and J are TRBV29-1 and TRBJ2-3, with a possible D match to TRBD1 (5 bases). The CDR3 consists of 13 residues. The germline CDR1 and CDR2 sequences are SQVTM and ANQGSEA. The V end was cut by 3 bases, the J end by 1 base, with 8 bases between. For the CDR3, the DNA is TGCAGCGTTGATGAAGGGGGCACAGATACGCAGTATTTT. It encodes CSVDEGGTDTQYF.